The 30 T cell receptor beta chains below were found in one sample sequenced in a study of OX40 agonist ivuxolimab in advanced cancers. TCRdb keeps only in-frame clones here, not all; method: immunoSEQ multiplex PCR. This sample carries some 19,000 clones, about 89% of them seen once, and the ten largest clones take 15% to 20%. The sequencing used CD4+ or CD8+ T cells sorted from blood, collected in a trial of the OX40 agonist ivuxolimab. Source of these receptors: an adult with an advanced solid tumor such as melanoma, head and neck, liver or kidney cancer.

The chain uses TRBV4-2 and TRBJ1-1; D remains ambiguous. With 4 bases removed from V and 1 base from J, the gap between germline ends came to 13 bases. CDR3 length equals 15 residues. Germline V gene sequence: CDR1 LGHNA, CDR2 YNFKEQ. CDR3 amino acids: CASSPWRTENTEAFF. In DNA form, the CDR3 reads TGTGCCAGCAGCCCTTGGAGGACGGAGAACACTGAAGCTTTCTTT.

V gene TRBV6-6 combines with J gene TRBJ2-3; TRBD1 aligns across 10 bases. The V gene's germline CDR1 is MNHNY and CDR2 SVGAGI (reference sequence). This CDR3 has 15 residues. Germline trimming cut 4 bases from V and 3 bases from J; bases unmatched to any gene: 4. The DNA for the CDR3 is TGTGCCAGCAGTTTACGACAGGGGGCAACAGATACGCAGTATTTT. This codes for CASSLRQGATDTQYF.

The chain joins TRBV18 to TRBJ2-2, with 9 bases fitting TRBD1. Trimming took 3 bases from V and 7 from J; bases not matched to a gene: 6. The germline CDR1 and CDR2 sequences are KGHSH and LQKENI. This CDR3 has 15 residues. The CDR3 here is CASSPGDRAGGELFF. The CDR3 nucleotides are TGTGCCAGCTCACCGGGGGACAGGGCCGGCGGGGAGCTGTTTTTT.

The chain couples TRBV11-3 to TRBJ2-1, with 7 bases matching TRBD2. V lost 5 bases, J lost 8 bases, and 15 bases stayed unmatched. This CDR3 spans 16 amino acids. Per germline, CDR1 SGHNT and CDR2 YENEEA. CDR3 DNA sequence: TGTGCCAGCAGCCTGAGGTGGAGCGGGGCCTCGGATGAGCAGTTCTTC. It translates to CASSLRWSGASDEQFF.

This clone has only one observation. This chain connects TRBV29-1 to TRBJ2-1, with 9 bases identical to TRBD2. Per the germline V gene, CDR1 is SQVTM and CDR2 is ANQGSEA. CDR3 size: 13 residues. After removal of 4 bases from V and 4 bases from J, the junction contained 2 bases not matched to a gene. CDR3 sequence: CSVATSGYNEQFF. The CDR3 DNA is TGCAGCGTTGCGACTAGCGGATACAATGAGCAGTTCTTC.

V and J are TRBV15 and TRBJ2-5; 8 nucleotides match TRBD2. Germline CDR1 reads LNHNV; CDR2 reads YYDKDF (reference sequence). Trimming at V came to 5 bases and at J to 4 bases, leaving 6 bases not matched to a gene. The CDR3 is 14 residues long. The CDR3 spells CATSSDRGGETQYF. Written as DNA, the CDR3 is TGTGCCACCAGCTCAGATCGGGGGGGAGAGACCCAGTACTTC.

CDR3 coding DNA: TGTGCCAGCAGTGCTTTATCCGGGACAGTCTCCAATCAGCCCCAGCATTTT. This sequence encodes CASSALSGTVSNQPQHF. The rearrangement uses TRBV2 and TRBJ1-5; 7 bases line up with TRBD1. Looked up from germline, CDR1 is SNHLY and CDR2 is FYNNEI. The CDR3 length is 17 residues. J was trimmed by 3 bases and V by 4 bases; bases with no gene match: 12.

By sample fraction, this clone is large. The chain couples TRBV30 to TRBJ1-5; unclear D gene. CDR1 is GTSNPN and CDR2 is SVGIG in the germline V gene (reference sequence). This CDR3 has 13 residues. The V end lost 1 base, the J end lost 6 bases, and 10 bases lay between the germline ends. CDR3 in DNA: TGTGCCTGGAGTGAGGACTCAACTCAGCCCCAGCATTTT. It specifies CAWSEDSTQPQHF. The full variable domain, with the rest looked up from reference TRBV30 and TRBJ1-5, is SQTIHQWPATLVQPVGSPLSLECTVEGTSNPNLYWYRQAAGRGLQLLFYSVGIGQISSEVPQNLSASRPQDRQFILSSKKLLLSDSGFYLCAWSEDSTQPQHFGDGTRLSIL.

This rearrangement joins TRBV7-9 to TRBJ2-7; 9 nucleotides agree with TRBD1. The germline V gene encodes CDR1 SEHNR and CDR2 FQNEAQ (reference sequence). This CDR3 contains 14 residues. J was trimmed by 5 bases and V by 5 bases; bases with no gene match: 7. The CDR3, as DNA: TGTGCCAGCAGCCCCCGGACAGGGGAGGACGAGCAGTACTTC. Translating gives CASSPRTGEDEQYF.

This clone was detected only a few times. The chain uses TRBV6-1 and TRBJ1-6; no reliable D call. Trimming removed 6 bases at V and 7 bases at J, with 4 bases between. The CDR3 runs to 11 residues. CDR1 MNHNS and CDR2 SASEGT come from the germline V gene. The DNA for the CDR3 is TGTGCCAGCAGGACGAATTCACCCCTCCACTTT. It yields the protein CASRTNSPLHF.

The chain has TRBV5-4 and TRBJ2-1; 7 bases are a match to TRBD1. The CDR3 has 15 residues. Losses at the gene ends were 2 bases for V and 0 bases for J; bases not matched to a gene: 2. Germline V gives CDR1 SGHNT, CDR2 YYREEE (reference sequence). For the CDR3, the DNA is TGTGCCAGCAGCTTACAGGGGACCTCCTACAATGAGCAGTTCTTC. As protein: CASSLQGTSYNEQFF.

The genes are TRBV27 and TRBJ2-7; the D gene is possibly TRBD1 (6 bases). CDR1 is MNHEY, CDR2 SMNVEV, per germline (reference sequence). The CDR3 has 17 amino acids. V was cut by 4 bases and J by 2 bases, with 21 bases left in between. The CDR3 reads CASSSGQFTDEPYEQYF. In nucleotides, the CDR3 is TGTGCCAGCAGTTCTGGACAGTTCACTGATGAACCCTACGAGCAGTACTTC.

The genes are TRBV6-6 and TRBJ2-5; D uncertain. V lost 0 bases to trimming and J lost 4 bases, with 3 bases between them. Germline CDR1 is MNHNY and CDR2 is SVGAGI (reference sequence). The CDR3 runs 12 residues. The CDR3 DNA reads as TGTGCCAGCAGTTACTCAGGAGAGACCCAGTACTTC. It specifies CASSYSGETQYF.

As concerns this clone: Other DNA sequences in the same sample also yield this CDR3. The genes are TRBV5-2 and TRBJ1-1; the table's D call, TRBD1, was not checked against the DNA. TRBV5-2 is reported as a pseudogene. This CDR3 region has 15 residues. The CDR3 sequence: CASSQEWQGYTEAFF. CDR3 DNA sequence: TGCGCCAGCAGCCAAGAGTGGCAGGGCTACACTGAAGCTTTCTTT.

The rearrangement links TRBV28 to TRBJ1-5, with D perhaps matching TRBD1 (5 bases). Germline V gene lookup returns CDR1 MDHEN and CDR2 SYDVKM. Trimming shortened V by 6 bases and J by 1 base, and 16 bases separated the two germline ends. The CDR3 has 16 amino acids. CDR3 sequence: CASSPGAFGSNQPQHF. Here the CDR3 DNA reads TGTGCCAGCAGCCCCGGGGCATTCGGAAGCAATCAGCCCCAGCATTTT.

The chain couples TRBV9 to TRBJ2-7, with TRBD1 as a possible D gene (6 bases). Trimming stripped 4 bases from V and 0 bases from J, with 17 bases between. The germline gives CDR1 SGDLS, CDR2 YYNGEE. This CDR3 spans 16 amino acids. The CDR3 loop is CASSPIWDILSYEQYF. CDR3 coding DNA: TGTGCCAGCAGCCCCATATGGGACATTCTCTCCTACGAGCAGTACTTC.

This chain uses TRBV30 with TRBJ1-2, with D hard to call. The CDR3 is made up of 14 amino acids. Germline V gene sequence: CDR1 GTSNPN, CDR2 SVGIG (reference sequence). Between the trimmed V and J ends, which lost 7 bases and 4 bases, there was a span of 19 bases. In DNA form, the CDR3 reads TGTGCCTTTACTCCGCTCCAAGAACCCTATGGCTACACCTTC. Translation gives CAFTPLQEPYGYTF.

The chain links TRBV11-1 to TRBJ1-6; D possibly corresponds to TRBD1 (6 bases). Germline-derived CDR1 and CDR2 are SGHAT and FQDESV (reference sequence). Deletions cut 4 bases from V and 7 bases from J, with 20 bases between. The CDR3 extends over 17 amino acids. CDR3 region: CASSSERGSPWNSPLHF. The DNA for the CDR3 is TGTGCCAGCAGCTCGGAGAGGGGGTCCCCTTGGAATTCACCCCTCCACTTT.

V is TRBV7-6 and J is TRBJ2-3; 7 bases fit TRBD1. The CDR3 contains 15 residues. Per the germline V gene, CDR1 is SGHVS and CDR2 is FNYEAQ. V was pared by 5 bases and J by 0 bases, with 5 bases of the junction left unmatched. In DNA form, the CDR3 reads TGTGCCAGCAGCGGGACAGCGGCTAGCACAGATACGCAGTATTTT. Protein product: CASSGTAASTDTQYF. Full variable domain (outside the CDR3, taken from reference TRBV7-6 and TRBJ2-3): GAGVSQSPRYKVTKRGQDVALRCDPISGHVSLYWYRQALGQGPEFLTYFNYEAQQDKSGLPNDRFSAERPEGSISTLTIQRTEQRDSAMYRCASSGTAASTDTQYFGPGTRLTVL.

The V gene is TRBV27, the J gene TRBJ2-7, with 7 bases aligning to TRBD2. Germline loops: CDR1 MNHEY, CDR2 SMNVEV (reference sequence). The trim removed 1 base at V and 2 bases at J, leaving 2 bases unmatched. The CDR3 sequence is 14 residues long. The CDR3 here is CASSLFGGAYEQYF. As DNA, the CDR3 is TGTGCCAGCAGTTTATTTGGGGGGGCCTACGAGCAGTACTTC.

By share, this clone counts as medium-sized. This sequence joins TRBV27 and TRBJ1-2; D remains unclear. This CDR3 has 16 amino acids. The germline CDR1 and CDR2 sequences are MNHEY and SMNVEV (reference sequence). The V end lost 0 bases, the J end lost 2 bases, and 13 bases lay between the germline ends. CDR3 sequence (DNA): TGTGCCAGCAGTTTATCTTATGGGGAACTCAACTATGGCTACACCTTC. Translated, it gives CASSLSYGELNYGYTF.

V usage is TRBV7-9 and J usage is TRBJ2-1, with no clear D. The V gene's germline CDR1 is SEHNR and CDR2 FQNEAQ (reference sequence). This CDR3 comprises 12 residues. V shed 6 bases and J shed 9 bases, with 12 bases lying between them. The CDR3 here is CASSQRLGEQFF. The DNA of the CDR3 is TGTGCCAGCAGTCAGCGCCTGGGTGAGCAGTTCTTC.

This clone has only one observation. The chain joins TRBV6-6 to TRBJ1-4; 8 bases map to TRBD1. The germline gives CDR1 MNHNY, CDR2 SVGAGI (reference sequence). After removal of 4 bases from V and 0 bases from J, the junction contained 4 bases not matched to a gene. The length of the CDR3 is 16 residues. The CDR3 here is CASSSQGAATNEKLFF. The CDR3 coding sequence is TGTGCCAGCAGTTCCCAGGGGGCCGCAACTAATGAAAAACTGTTTTTT.

The gene calls are TRBV6-1 and TRBJ2-7; the D gene is possibly TRBD2 (5 bases). V shed 2 bases and J shed 0 bases, with 11 bases lying between them. CDR1 MNHNS and CDR2 SASEGT come from the germline V gene. The CDR3 length is 15 residues. CDR3 amino acids: CASSEHPGFSYEQYF. The CDR3 DNA sequence: TGTGCCAGCAGTGAACATCCGGGGTTCTCCTACGAGCAGTACTTC.

This chain uses TRBV30 with TRBJ1-5, with D possibly being TRBD1 (5 bases). CDR1 GTSNPN and CDR2 SVGIG come from the germline V gene (reference sequence). Deletions cut 0 bases from V and 4 bases from J, with 7 bases between. The CDR3 has 13 amino acids. Here the CDR3 reads CAWSVRDNQPQHF. CDR3 nucleotide sequence: TGTGCCTGGAGTGTCAGGGATAATCAGCCCCAGCATTTT.

The gene calls are TRBV7-9 and TRBJ1-1; 7 nucleotides agree with TRBD1. V gave up 6 bases and J gave up 1 base; unmatched junction bases: 8. CDR1 and CDR2 from the germline V gene are SEHNR and FQNEAQ (reference sequence). This CDR3 has 15 amino acids. CDR3 amino acids: CASRVTGTENTEAFF. CDR3 nucleotide sequence: TGTGCCAGCAGAGTTACCGGGACAGAGAACACTGAAGCTTTCTTT.

This chain connects TRBV10-3 to TRBJ1-1, with D possibly matching TRBD1 (6 bases). Trimming took off 0 bases at V and 7 bases at J, with 12 bases between the two ends. This CDR3 is built from 14 residues. The germline V gene encodes CDR1 ENHRY and CDR2 SYGVKD. This chain's CDR3 is CAISESGTRYEAFF. CDR3 bases: TGTGCCATCAGTGAGTCTGGGACACGATATGAAGCTTTCTTT.

This clone was recorded only once. The V and J genes are TRBV27 and TRBJ1-5; no clear D gene. Germline CDR1 and CDR2: MNHEY and SMNVEV (reference sequence). CDR3 length: 13 residues. V was pared by 5 bases and J by 6 bases, with 11 bases between. This CDR3 reads CASSIGMGQPQHF. The DNA for the CDR3 is TGTGCCAGCAGTATAGGGATGGGTCAGCCCCAGCATTTT.

The chain carries TRBV5-4 and TRBJ2-7; no reliable D call. This CDR3 has 12 amino acids. Per the germline V gene, CDR1 is SGHNT and CDR2 is YYREEE (reference sequence). The V end lost 4 bases, the J end lost 6 bases, and 11 bases lay between the germline ends. The CDR3 DNA reads as TGTGCCAGCAGCCCGGTGTTAGGCGAGCAGTACTTC. Translating gives CASSPVLGEQYF.

Turning to this clone: The junction departs from the called germline gene at one end, perhaps through a read error. V and J are TRBV4-1 and TRBJ2-3; 7 nucleotides agree with TRBD1. The CDR3 is 15 residues long. In germline, CDR1 is MGHRA, CDR2 YSYEKL. The CDR3 protein is CASSQKGAGPDTQYF. DNA for the CDR3: TGTGCCAGCAGCCAAAAGGGGGCAGGGCCAGATACGCAGTATTTT.